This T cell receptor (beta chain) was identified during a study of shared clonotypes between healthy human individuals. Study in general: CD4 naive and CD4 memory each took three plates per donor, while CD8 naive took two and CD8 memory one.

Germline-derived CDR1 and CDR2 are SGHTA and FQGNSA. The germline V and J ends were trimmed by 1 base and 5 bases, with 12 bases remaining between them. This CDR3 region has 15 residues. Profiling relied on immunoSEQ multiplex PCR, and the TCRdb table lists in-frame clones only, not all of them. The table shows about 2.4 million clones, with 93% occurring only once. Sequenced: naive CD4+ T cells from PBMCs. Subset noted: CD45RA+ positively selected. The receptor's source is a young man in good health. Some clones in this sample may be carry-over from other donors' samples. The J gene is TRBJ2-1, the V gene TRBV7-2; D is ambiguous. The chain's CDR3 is CASSLVPSDDNEQFF. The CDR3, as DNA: TGTGCCAGCAGCTTAGTCCCCAGCGACGACAATGAGCAGTTCTTC.